This T cell receptor (beta chain) is from a study of T cell responses to AZD1222 COVID-19 vaccine. Profiling relied on immunoSEQ multiplex PCR, and the TCRdb table lists in-frame clones only, not all of them. The sample has about 160,000 clones, roughly 90% seen once; the top ten hold 3% to 4%. Study-wide results and limits: Repertoire samples came only from after the peak T cell response.

The germline CDR1 and CDR2 sequences are SGHDN and FVKESK. The CDR3 contains 17 residues. Trimming took off 0 bases at V and 1 base at J, with 12 bases between the two ends. As to this clone: Its antigen remains unknown.

The material sequenced was peripheral blood, taken 28 days after the second AZD1222 dose. The TCR was taken from an adult who received the AZD1222 COVID-19 vaccine. The V call is TRBV14, the J call TRBJ2-2; D unclear. CDR3 sequence: CASSQDGLAENTGELFF. The CDR3, as DNA: TGTGCCAGCAGCCAAGATGGTTTAGCCGAGAACACCGGGGAGCTGTTTTTT.